The 32 T cell receptor beta chains reported below all come from one sample, sequenced in a study of T cells after yellow fever vaccination. A single record per CDR3 protein comes from TCRdb applying MiXCR to the 5' RACE reads. The sample shows some 400,000 distinct CDR3 sequences, about 19% of them seen only once. Source: PBMCs, taken before the yellow fever booster vaccination. Every receptor here comes from a young man who received the YFV17D yellow fever vaccine.

This clonotype appeared once. The V call is TRBV18, the J call TRBJ2-5; TRBD1 agrees at 7 bases. V lost 4 bases to trimming and J lost 5 bases; unmatched junction nucleotides: 7. The CDR3 consists of 14 residues. CDR1 and CDR2 (germline): KGHSH, LQKENI. CDR3 protein: CASSRRQGVETQYF. DNA for the CDR3: TGTGCCAGCTCACGGCGACAGGGTGTGGAGACCCAGTACTTC.

This rearrangement joins TRBV29-1 to TRBJ2-3; 7 nucleotides align to TRBD2. The germline V gene has CDR1 SQVTM and CDR2 ANQGSEA. With 7 bases clipped from V and 4 bases from J, the junction kept 14 bases outside the gene matches. The CDR3 extends over 15 amino acids. The CDR3 sequence is CSALPLGGGSDTQYF. CDR3 nucleotide sequence: TGCAGCGCCCTCCCCCTGGGGGGGGGATCAGATACGCAGTATTTT.

This clonotype was seen more than once but under ten times. The chain employs TRBV12-3 or TRBV12-4 and TRBJ2-7; the match to TRBD1 covers 7 bases. Trimming removed 5 bases from V and 2 bases from J; junction bases left unmatched: 9. The CDR3 totals 15 residues. The DNA of the CDR3 is TGTGCCAGCAGTCGACTTCCGGGACAGCCCTACGAGCAGTACTTC. Its protein product is CASSRLPGQPYEQYF.

This clonotype was counted a few times. The chain recombines TRBV20-1 with TRBJ1-1; 7 bases line up with TRBD1. CDR3 length equals 15 residues. V was clipped by 3 bases and J by 6 bases; unmatched bases: 13. Per germline, CDR1 DFQATT and CDR2 SNEGSKA (reference sequence). The CDR3 region is CSARQGGGGPAEAFF. DNA of the CDR3: TGCAGTGCTAGGCAAGGGGGCGGGGGCCCCGCTGAAGCTTTCTTT.

This clonotype showed up many times. The V and J genes are TRBV12-3 or TRBV12-4 and TRBJ2-7, with D hard to call. Trimming took 6 bases from V and 4 from J, leaving 16 bases between them. The CDR3 is 14 amino acids. The CDR3 region has the DNA TGTGCCAGCAGCCCGTACGATCTAGGGTACGAGCAGTACTTC. Its protein is CASSPYDLGYEQYF.

The chain uses TRBV12-3 or TRBV12-4 and TRBJ1-2, with D hard to call. V lost 5 bases, J lost 8 bases, and 21 bases lay in between. The CDR3 loop spans 15 amino acids. The CDR3 DNA sequence: TGTGCCAGCAGTCCCTCCGGCCTGAGATTGAGGGGCTACACCTTC. The encoded protein is CASSPSGLRLRGYTF.

This clonotype was found a few times. This sequence joins TRBV11-1 and TRBJ1-4, with D unresolved. CDR1 and CDR2 from the germline V gene are SGHAT and FQDESV (reference sequence). Trimming left V 0 bases short and J 13 bases short, with 12 bases between. The CDR3 consists of 13 residues. The chain's CDR3 is CASSLAPGRGLFF. In nucleotides, the CDR3 is TGTGCCAGCAGCTTAGCGCCGGGTCGAGGACTGTTTTTT.

The chain combines TRBV7-3 with TRBJ2-1; the D call may be TRBD1 or TRBD2 (5 bases each). CDR3 size: 14 residues. V shed 3 bases and J shed 5 bases, with 11 bases lying between them. The germline V gene encodes CDR1 SGHTA and CDR2 FQGTGA. This CDR3 is CASSFRDRDNEQFF. The CDR3 nucleotides read TGTGCCAGCAGCTTCCGGGACCGAGACAATGAGCAGTTCTTC.

The chain is built from TRBV5-1 and TRBJ2-3, with unresolved D. The CDR3 runs 12 residues. The V gene's germline CDR1 is SGHRS and CDR2 YFSETQ. Trimming took off 3 bases at V and 2 bases at J, with 4 bases between the two ends. The CDR3 DNA sequence: TGCGCCAGCAGCTGGGCCACAGATACGCAGTATTTT. Protein: CASSWATDTQYF. Full variable domain (remainder filled in from reference TRBV5-1 and TRBJ2-3): KAGVTQTPRYLIKTRGQQVTLSCSPISGHRSVSWYQQTPGQGLQFLFEYFSETQRNKGNFPGRFSGRQFSNSRSEMNVSTLELGDSALYLCASSWATDTQYFGPGTRLTVL.

The V gene is TRBV18, the J gene TRBJ2-3; no clear D. This CDR3 has 15 amino acids. Trimming stripped 5 bases from V and 0 bases from J, with 12 bases between. Germline CDR1 and CDR2: KGHSH and LQKENI. The CDR3 nucleotides read TGTGCCAGCTCAGGCCAGGAAACTAGCACAGATACGCAGTATTTT. Translation gives CASSGQETSTDTQYF.

This clonotype was seen more than once but under ten times. This sequence joins TRBV20-1 and TRBJ2-7; TRBD1 aligns across 8 bases. After removal of 5 bases from V and 2 bases from J, the junction contained 2 bases not matched to a gene. Germline-derived CDR1 and CDR2 are DFQATT and SNEGSKA (reference sequence). The CDR3 covers 12 residues. The CDR3 here is CSASDRAYEQYV. CDR3 sequence (DNA): TGCAGTGCTTCGGACAGGGCCTACGAGCAGTACGTC.

This CDR3 is CAWSQYRGHYNEQFF. The DNA of the CDR3 is TGTGCCTGGAGTCAATACAGGGGTCATTACAATGAGCAGTTCTTC. The gene calls are TRBV30 and TRBJ2-1, with TRBD1 matching 7 bases. Looked up from germline, CDR1 is GTSNPN and CDR2 is SVGIG (reference sequence). The V gene end was trimmed by 2 bases and the J gene end by 4 bases; junction bases not matched to a gene: 8. The CDR3 is 15 amino acids.

The V and J genes are TRBV6-2 or TRBV6-3 and TRBJ2-3, with 13 nucleotides matching TRBD2. Germline CDR1 is MNHEY and CDR2 is SVGEGT. This CDR3 region has 19 residues. Trimming cost V 2 bases and J 2 bases; bases outside gene matches: 10. In DNA form, the CDR3 reads TGTGCCAGCAGTTACCCCTCTTCGGGACTAGCGGGGTTCACAGATACGCAGTATTTT. It codes for CASSYPSSGLAGFTDTQYF.

In this sample, this clonotype turned up a few times. V and J are TRBV20-1 and TRBJ2-6; D may be TRBD1 or TRBD2 (5 bases each). The CDR3 runs 15 residues. CDR1 is DFQATT and CDR2 is SNEGSKA in the germline V gene (reference sequence). The ends were cut back, 0 bases at V and 3 bases at J, with 9 bases in the middle. For the CDR3, the DNA is TGCAGTGCTAGAGATGGGGGTGGTGGGGCCAACGTCCTGACTTTC. Its translation: CSARDGGGGANVLTF.

This clonotype has only a few counts. V is TRBV29-1 and J is TRBJ2-1; a weak D match, TRBD1 (6 bases). Per the germline V gene, CDR1 is SQVTM and CDR2 is ANQGSEA. V lost 4 bases and J lost 0, with 16 bases in between. CDR3 size: 16 residues. CDR3 DNA: TGCAGCGTTGGACGGCACGGACAGAGCTCCTACAATGAGCAGTTCTTC. This encodes CSVGRHGQSSYNEQFF.

The V call is TRBV7-2, the J call TRBJ1-5, with D unresolved. This CDR3 comprises 13 residues. Trimming removed 1 base from V and 4 bases from J, with 5 bases in between. Germline lookup yields CDR1 SGHTA and CDR2 FQGNSA. The CDR3 loop is CASSLDWNQPQHF. CDR3 DNA: TGTGCCAGCAGCTTAGATTGGAATCAGCCCCAGCATTTT.

The chain uses TRBV7-2 and TRBJ1-1; D ambiguous. Trimming took off 7 bases at V and 7 bases at J, with 13 bases between the two ends. Germline values: CDR1 SGHTA, CDR2 FQGNSA. CDR3 length: 12 residues. CDR3 sequence reads: CASNPDWLEAFF. CDR3 DNA: TGTGCCAGCAACCCCGATTGGCTTGAAGCTTTCTTT. Using reference TRBV7-2 and TRBJ1-1 for the parts outside the CDR3, the full variable domain is GAGVSQSPSNKVTEKGKDVELRCDPISGHTALYWYRQSLGQGLEFLIYFQGNSAPDKSGLPSDRFSAERTGGSVSTLTIQRTQQEDSAVYLCASNPDWLEAFFGQGTRLTVV.

The sample holds a few counts of this clonotype. The genes are TRBV20-1 and TRBJ2-3, with D perhaps matching TRBD1 or TRBD2 (5 bases each). Trimming stripped 5 bases from V and 0 bases from J, with 12 bases between. Germline V gene sequence: CDR1 DFQATT, CDR2 SNEGSKA (reference sequence). This CDR3 has 14 residues. Here the CDR3 DNA reads TGCAGTGCTGGGGACCCTTCAAGCACAGATACGCAGTATTTT. This encodes CSAGDPSSTDTQYF.

The chain has TRBV5-5 and TRBJ2-3; 9 bases map to TRBD1. The CDR3 covers 15 residues. Germline CDR1 SGHKS, CDR2 YYEKEE (reference sequence). Trimming removed 4 bases from V and 2 bases from J; junction bases left unmatched: 5. This chain's CDR3 is CASSDDRGYTDTQYF. The DNA for the CDR3 is TGTGCCAGCAGCGACGACAGGGGGTACACAGATACGCAGTATTTT.

The J gene is TRBJ1-4, the V gene TRBV9, with D perhaps TRBD1 (5 bases). Trimming cost V 2 bases and J 6 bases, with 17 bases left between them. The CDR3 totals 16 residues. The V gene's germline CDR1 is SGDLS and CDR2 YYNGEE. This CDR3 reads CASSVGARVGDEKLFF. Here the CDR3 DNA reads TGTGCCAGCAGCGTCGGGGCGCGGGTGGGGGATGAAAAACTGTTTTTT.

The CDR3 spells CASSARTGGTDTQYF. The CDR3 DNA reads as TGTGCCAGCAGCGCAAGGACAGGGGGCACAGATACGCAGTATTTT. The rearrangement uses TRBV11-3 and TRBJ2-3; TRBD1 matches 9 bases. CDR1 is SGHNT and CDR2 is YENEEA in the germline V gene. The ends lost 5 bases at V and 1 base at J; junction bases unmatched: 4. This CDR3 comprises 15 residues.

This clonotype was recorded a few times. CDR3 region: CSVAEGTGYTF. For the CDR3, the DNA is TGCAGCGTTGCAGAAGGGACTGGCTACACCTTC. The rearrangement links TRBV29-1 to TRBJ1-2; D may be TRBD1 (5 bases). Germline lookup yields CDR1 SQVTM and CDR2 ANQGSEA. V lost 4 bases, J lost 7 bases, and 10 bases lay in between. This CDR3 contains 11 residues. Combining the CDR3 with reference TRBV29-1 and TRBJ1-2 gives the whole variable domain SAVISQKPSRDICQRGTSLTIQCQVDSQVTMMFWYRQQPGQSLTLIATANQGSEATYESGFVIDKFPISRPNLTFSTLTVSNMSPEDSSIYLCSVAEGTGYTFGSGTRLTVV.

This clonotype was seen ten or more times. V and J are TRBV5-1 and TRBJ1-1; D possibly corresponds to TRBD1 (5 bases). This CDR3 has 14 amino acids. Germline lookup yields CDR1 SGHRS and CDR2 YFSETQ. Trimming stripped 2 bases from V and 1 base from J, with 9 bases between. CDR3 DNA sequence: TGCGCCAGCAGCTTCCCAGGGCCGAACACTGAAGCTTTCTTT. It translates to CASSFPGPNTEAFF. The variable domain in full, completed from reference TRBV5-1 and TRBJ1-1, reads KAGVTQTPRYLIKTRGQQVTLSCSPISGHRSVSWYQQTPGQGLQFLFEYFSETQRNKGNFPGRFSGRQFSNSRSEMNVSTLELGDSALYLCASSFPGPNTEAFFGQGTRLTVV.

V gene TRBV4-1 combines with J gene TRBJ2-1, with 11 bases fitting TRBD2. CDR1 is MGHRA and CDR2 is YSYEKL in the germline V gene. The CDR3 runs 17 residues. After removal of 6 bases from V and 0 bases from J, the junction contained 7 bases not matched to a gene. DNA of the CDR3: TGCGCCAGCAGGTCTAGCGGGGGGACAAGCTCCTACAATGAGCAGTTCTTC. Translating gives CASRSSGGTSSYNEQFF.

The table lists this clonotype with a few counts. This rearrangement joins TRBV20-1 to TRBJ2-3, with 11 bases identical to TRBD2. Germline loops: CDR1 DFQATT, CDR2 SNEGSKA (reference sequence). After removal of 0 bases from V and 6 bases from J, the junction contained 5 bases not matched to a gene. There are 15 residues in the CDR3. The DNA for the CDR3 is TGCAGTGCTAGAGATGCGCGACTAGCGGGGGATACGCAGTATTTT. Residues: CSARDARLAGDTQYF.

The chain uses TRBV5-1 and TRBJ2-7, with D possibly TRBD1 on 6 matching bases. V lost 4 bases, J lost 2 bases, and 10 bases lay in between. The CDR3 is 13 residues long. In germline, CDR1 is SGHRS, CDR2 YFSETQ. Written as DNA, the CDR3 is TGCGCCAGCAGCCGACAGGACGCCTACGAGCAGTACTTC. This sequence encodes CASSRQDAYEQYF.

The rearrangement links TRBV6-1 to TRBJ2-3; no clear D. Trimming pared 7 bases from V and 2 bases from J, leaving 7 bases between. The V gene's germline CDR1 is MNHNS and CDR2 SASEGT. The CDR3 spans 12 residues. The CDR3 DNA follows: TGTGCCAGCAACCAGGCCACAGATACGCAGTATTTT. Amino acids: CASNQATDTQYF.

The CDR3 DNA follows: TGTGCCTCTAAGGCGGCGAGGAACACTGAAGCTTTCTTT. This gives the protein CASKAARNTEAFF. The chain employs TRBV2 and TRBJ1-1, with unresolved D. Between the trimmed V and J ends, which lost 11 bases and 1 base, there was a span of 14 bases. From germline, CDR1 is SNHLY and CDR2 FYNNEI. The CDR3 is 13 amino acids.

This clonotype was seen repeatedly, ten times or more. The chain links TRBV5-6 to TRBJ2-3; D uncertain. Trimming stripped 3 bases from V and 0 bases from J, with 14 bases between. Germline V lookup: CDR1 SGHDT, CDR2 YYEEEE. This CDR3 is 16 amino acids long. CDR3 nucleotide sequence: TGTGCCAGCAGCTCGCTGACTTTGGCTAGCACAGATACGCAGTATTTT. It translates to CASSSLTLASTDTQYF.

V gene TRBV12-3 or TRBV12-4 combines with J gene TRBJ2-3, with 7 bases lining up with TRBD1. V lost 11 bases and J lost 0; bases outside the gene matches: 8. There are 14 residues in the CDR3. CDR3 sequence: CAFASGQSTDTQYF. In DNA, the CDR3 is TGTGCCTTCGCATCGGGACAGAGCACAGATACGCAGTATTTT.

The rearrangement uses TRBV30 and TRBJ1-5, with D tentatively TRBD1 (6 bases). Germline lookup yields CDR1 GTSNPN and CDR2 SVGIG (reference sequence). This CDR3 spans 16 amino acids. Between the trimmed V and J ends, which lost 2 bases and 4 bases, there was a span of 18 bases. CDR3 bases: TGTGCCTGGAGTCGGCAGGGGAACGGGTGGAATCAGCCCCAGCATTTT. Translated, it gives CAWSRQGNGWNQPQHF.

The sample holds a few counts of this clonotype. This chain joins TRBV6-5 and TRBJ1-1; possible D gene TRBD1, 5 bases. Germline V lookup: CDR1 MNHEY, CDR2 SVGAGI. This CDR3 comprises 15 residues. The V and J ends lost 4 bases and 5 bases respectively, with 17 bases between them. CDR3 DNA sequence: TGTGCCAGCAGTTGGGGGATGGCGGCGGAGACTGAAGCTTTCTTT. Its protein is CASSWGMAAETEAFF.